Presented here are 26 T cell receptor beta chains from one specimen sequenced in a study of regulatory T cells in long-lasting Graves disease. The sample's time point: persistent/refractory GD, antithyroid drugs over 5 years with positive TRAb. The TCR library was prepared using RNA isolated from PBMCs. Arm-PCR with iRepertoire HTBI primers amplified the CDR3 regions for these TCR beta libraries. TCRdb itself ran the multiplex PCR reads through MiXCR, one entry per CDR3 protein. The data contain about 300,000 distinct CDR3 sequences, 20% to 25% of them singletons. Sample: peripheral blood mononuclear cells (PBMCs), taken when the disease was refractory, from a patient treated with antithyroid drugs. These receptors came from a female donor with Graves disease.

This clonotype was found a few times. The chain is built from TRBV11-3 and TRBJ2-7, with D tentatively TRBD2 (5 bases). CDR1 and CDR2 from the germline V gene are SGHNT and YENEEA. There are 15 residues in the CDR3. The V and J ends lost 5 bases and 5 bases respectively, with 19 bases between them. The CDR3 loop reads CASSKGLGPSDEQYF. Written as DNA, the CDR3 is TGTGCCAGCAGCAAAGGACTCGGGCCAAGCGACGAGCAGTACTTC.

Only a few counts were recorded for this clonotype. This chain connects TRBV6-2 or TRBV6-3 to TRBJ2-5; 8 bases are a match to TRBD2. Trimming removed 2 bases from V and 2 bases from J; junction bases left unmatched: 1. The CDR3 consists of 14 residues. CDR1 is MNHEY, CDR2 SVGEGT, per germline. The CDR3 DNA is TGTGCCAGCAGTTACGCGGGAGGACAAGAGACCCAGTACTTC. Its protein is CASSYAGGQETQYF.

This clonotype was seen at least ten times. The rearrangement links TRBV28 to TRBJ1-5; TRBD1 matches 7 bases. V trimming: 6 bases; J trimming: 0 bases; junction bases outside the gene matches: 8. The CDR3 runs 16 residues. CDR1 and CDR2 from the germline V gene are MDHEN and SYDVKM. The CDR3 loop is CASSSGDSYSNQPQHF. CDR3 DNA sequence: TGTGCCAGCAGCAGCGGGGACAGCTATAGCAATCAGCCCCAGCATTTT.

This clonotype appeared many times. The chain employs TRBV29-1 and TRBJ2-2; 12 positions match TRBD2. J was trimmed by 5 bases and V by 4 bases; bases with no gene match: 5. CDR1 and CDR2 (germline): SQVTM, ANQGSEA. The CDR3 loop spans 15 amino acids. The CDR3 loop is CSVARLAGDTGELFF. In nucleotides, the CDR3 is TGCAGCGTTGCGAGACTAGCGGGAGATACCGGGGAGCTGTTTTTT.

This chain uses TRBV28 with TRBJ2-7; perhaps TRBD2 as D (6 bases). Germline CDR1 and CDR2: MDHEN and SYDVKM. V dropped 5 bases and J dropped 2 bases, with 19 bases sitting between them. The CDR3 covers 16 residues. This chain's CDR3 is CASSPLPRGSPYEQYF. CDR3 nucleotides: TGTGCCAGCAGTCCCCTCCCTCGGGGGAGCCCCTACGAGCAGTACTTC.

The genes are TRBV27 and TRBJ1-1; D not certain. The ends were cut back, 7 bases at V and 4 bases at J, with 10 bases in the middle. Looked up from germline, CDR1 is MNHEY and CDR2 is SMNVEV (reference sequence). The length of the CDR3 is 12 residues. CDR3 protein: CASTSLGTEAFF. CDR3 nucleotide sequence: TGTGCCAGCACCTCTCTCGGCACTGAAGCTTTCTTT.

The genes are TRBV2 and TRBJ2-1; 9 positions match TRBD2. CDR1 is SNHLY, CDR2 FYNNEI, per germline. CDR3 length equals 16 residues. The V gene end was trimmed by 6 bases and the J gene end by 8 bases; junction bases not matched to a gene: 14. The CDR3 coding sequence is TGTGCCAGCAGATTTTTACGGTCTAGCGGGAACGATGAGCAGTTCTTC. This gives the protein CASRFLRSSGNDEQFF.

The chain has TRBV19 and TRBJ2-2, with 11 bases fitting TRBD2. Germline values: CDR1 LNHDA, CDR2 SQIVND (reference sequence). The CDR3 is 15 amino acids. The V and J ends lost 6 bases and 4 bases, in that order; junction bases with no gene match: 4. CDR3: CASRDLAGGTGELFF. Here the CDR3 DNA reads TGTGCCAGTAGGGACCTAGCGGGAGGCACCGGGGAGCTGTTTTTT.

In its sample, this clonotype was seen many times. V usage is TRBV9 and J usage is TRBJ2-5; D unresolved. The V gene lost 5 bases and the J gene lost 0 bases, with 8 bases spanning the gap. The CDR3 totals 13 residues. CDR1 is SGDLS, CDR2 YYNGEE, per germline. CDR3 coding DNA: TGTGCCAGCAGTGATCACAACCAAGAGACCCAGTACTTC. This gives the protein CASSDHNQETQYF.

This clonotype was seen only a few times. The rearrangement links TRBV11-2 to TRBJ2-1; D not certain. CDR1 is SGHAT and CDR2 is FQNNGV in the germline V gene. The ends were cut back, 0 bases at V and 0 bases at J, with 12 bases in the middle. The CDR3 consists of 17 residues. The CDR3 here is CASSLERVAVSYNEQFF. CDR3 in DNA: TGTGCCAGCAGCTTAGAAAGGGTGGCGGTCTCCTACAATGAGCAGTTCTTC.

Ten or more counts support this clonotype. V usage is TRBV15 and J usage is TRBJ2-6, with D tentatively TRBD1 (6 bases). CDR1 LNHNV and CDR2 YYDKDF come from the germline V gene (reference sequence). V was clipped by 4 bases and J by 1 base, with 26 bases between them. The CDR3 covers 21 residues. Here the CDR3 reads CATSNEKQGGWSVSGANVLTF. In nucleotides, the CDR3 is TGTGCCACCAGCAACGAAAAACAGGGCGGCTGGTCAGTTTCTGGGGCCAACGTCCTGACTTTC.

This clonotype has a handful of counts. The chain combines TRBV7-9 with TRBJ2-2; a weak D match, TRBD2 (6 bases). V was trimmed by 5 bases and J by 4 bases, leaving 14 bases between them. The germline gives CDR1 SEHNR, CDR2 FQNEAQ (reference sequence). This CDR3 comprises 15 residues. CDR3: CASSTRLVVTGELFF. The CDR3 nucleotides are TGTGCCAGCAGCACCAGACTAGTTGTCACCGGGGAGCTGTTTTTT.

This clonotype was recorded many times. V usage is TRBV7-2 and J usage is TRBJ1-1; the D is unclear. Germline V gene sequence: CDR1 SGHTA, CDR2 FQGNSA. Trimming cost V 4 bases and J 1 base, with 7 bases left between them. The CDR3 sequence is 13 residues long. The CDR3 DNA follows: TGTGCCAGCAGCTCCCAGAGGAACACTGAAGCTTTCTTT. This translates into CASSSQRNTEAFF.

This clonotype was counted many times. This chain uses TRBV11-2 with TRBJ2-2; D is unclear. V lost 5 bases, J lost 8 bases, and 15 bases lay in between. The CDR3 covers 14 residues. Germline CDR1 and CDR2: SGHAT and FQNNGV. The CDR3 here is CASSTERSWGELFF. CDR3 DNA sequence: TGTGCCAGCAGCACCGAGAGGAGTTGGGGGGAGCTGTTTTTT.

The table lists this clonotype with a few counts. The chain links TRBV6-1 to TRBJ1-2, with D maybe TRBD1 (6 bases). The length of the CDR3 is 14 residues. Germline V gives CDR1 MNHNS, CDR2 SASEGT. V lost 8 bases and J 1 base, leaving 14 bases between the germline ends. DNA for the CDR3: TGTGCCAGCTCGGACAGCGACGATAACTATGGCTACACCTTC. Translated: CASSDSDDNYGYTF.

At least ten counts were recorded for this clonotype. The chain carries TRBV4-3 and TRBJ1-1; perhaps TRBD1 as D (6 bases). CDR3 size: 14 residues. V was clipped by 0 bases and J by 8 bases, with 13 bases between them. Germline values: CDR1 LGHNA, CDR2 YSLEER. The CDR3 nucleotides read TGCGCCAGCAGCCAAGATAGGGGGACGGACGAAGCTTTCTTT. It yields the protein CASSQDRGTDEAFF.

The chain is built from TRBV4-2 and TRBJ2-7; 11 bases match TRBD2. The CDR3 length is 15 residues. After removal of 4 bases from V and 5 bases from J, the junction contained 7 bases not matched to a gene. CDR1 is LGHNA, CDR2 YNFKEQ, per germline. This CDR3 is CASSPQTSGSHEQYF. The CDR3 DNA reads TGTGCCAGCAGCCCCCAAACTAGCGGGAGTCACGAGCAGTACTTC.

This clonotype was seen ten or more times. The chain uses TRBV2 and TRBJ2-5, with TRBD2 identical over 8 bases. The trim removed 6 bases at V and 2 bases at J, leaving 8 bases unmatched. This CDR3 contains 15 residues. The V gene's germline CDR1 is SNHLY and CDR2 FYNNEI. This CDR3 is CASRRLASGQETQYF. CDR3 nucleotides: TGTGCCAGCAGAAGGTTAGCTAGCGGGCAAGAGACCCAGTACTTC.

This clonotype has at least ten counts. This chain connects TRBV28 to TRBJ1-2; D unclear. CDR3 length equals 11 residues. The ends were cut back, 3 bases at V and 8 bases at J, with 7 bases in the middle. Per germline, CDR1 MDHEN and CDR2 SYDVKM. The CDR3 region is CASSFDRGYTF. The CDR3 DNA reads as TGTGCCAGCAGTTTCGACCGGGGCTACACCTTC.

This clonotype has only a few counts. The chain couples TRBV19 to TRBJ2-6; 8 bases fit TRBD1. In germline, CDR1 is LNHDA, CDR2 SQIVND (reference sequence). This CDR3 comprises 17 residues. After removal of 5 bases from V and 0 bases from J, the junction contained 6 bases not matched to a gene. CDR3 residues: CASSPGTGLSGANVLTF. CDR3 nucleotide sequence: TGTGCCAGTAGTCCCGGGACAGGTCTCTCTGGGGCCAACGTCCTGACTTTC.

This clonotype was detected many times. The chain is built from TRBV28 and TRBJ1-1; no firm D call. The germline V gene has CDR1 MDHEN and CDR2 SYDVKM. Trimming cost V 1 base and J 1 base, with 10 bases left between them. The CDR3 is made up of 15 amino acids. The CDR3 loop is CASSLSSVANTEAFF. CDR3 bases: TGTGCCAGCAGTTTATCGTCGGTCGCGAACACTGAAGCTTTCTTT.

In this sample, this clonotype turned up many times. The genes are TRBV12-3 or TRBV12-4 and TRBJ2-1, with TRBD2 matching 9 bases. Trimming at V came to 5 bases and at J to 4 bases, leaving 6 bases not matched to a gene. The CDR3 loop spans 15 amino acids. The CDR3 sequence: CASSMRLAVYNEQFF. CDR3 nucleotide sequence: TGTGCCAGCAGTATGCGACTAGCGGTTTACAATGAGCAGTTCTTC.

There are many counts of this clonotype. This rearrangement joins TRBV29-1 to TRBJ2-7; 7 nucleotides line up with TRBD1. J was trimmed by 1 base and V by 4 bases; bases with no gene match: 4. The germline V gene encodes CDR1 SQVTM and CDR2 ANQGSEA. CDR3 length: 13 residues. For the CDR3, the DNA is TGCAGCGTTGCACGGGACAGTTCCTACGAGCAGTACTTC. Protein product: CSVARDSSYEQYF.

This clonotype was observed a few times. The chain employs TRBV6-1 and TRBJ2-1; D may be TRBD1 (6 bases). V lost 3 bases and J lost 1, with 13 bases in between. The germline CDR1 and CDR2 sequences are MNHNS and SASEGT. This CDR3 comprises 16 residues. In DNA, the CDR3 is TGTGCCAGCAGTGACAAAATACAGGGTTCCTACAATGAGCAGTTCTTC. Translated: CASSDKIQGSYNEQFF.

This clonotype was counted ten times or more. This chain joins TRBV12-3 or TRBV12-4 and TRBJ1-5; a weak D match, TRBD1 (5 bases). Trimming cost V 7 bases and J 1 base, with 11 bases left between them. The CDR3 length is 14 residues. In nucleotides, the CDR3 is TGTGCCAGCAAGTCGGGACCCAGCAATCAGCCCCAGCATTTT. Its translation: CASKSGPSNQPQHF.

This chain joins TRBV6-1 and TRBJ2-5; no clear D. The V and J ends lost 9 bases and 0 bases respectively, with 11 bases between them. The germline gives CDR1 MNHNS, CDR2 SASEGT. The CDR3 totals 13 residues. CDR3 DNA sequence: TGTGCCAGTCTCCCCCTCGACCAAGAGACCCAGTACTTC. Translating gives CASLPLDQETQYF.